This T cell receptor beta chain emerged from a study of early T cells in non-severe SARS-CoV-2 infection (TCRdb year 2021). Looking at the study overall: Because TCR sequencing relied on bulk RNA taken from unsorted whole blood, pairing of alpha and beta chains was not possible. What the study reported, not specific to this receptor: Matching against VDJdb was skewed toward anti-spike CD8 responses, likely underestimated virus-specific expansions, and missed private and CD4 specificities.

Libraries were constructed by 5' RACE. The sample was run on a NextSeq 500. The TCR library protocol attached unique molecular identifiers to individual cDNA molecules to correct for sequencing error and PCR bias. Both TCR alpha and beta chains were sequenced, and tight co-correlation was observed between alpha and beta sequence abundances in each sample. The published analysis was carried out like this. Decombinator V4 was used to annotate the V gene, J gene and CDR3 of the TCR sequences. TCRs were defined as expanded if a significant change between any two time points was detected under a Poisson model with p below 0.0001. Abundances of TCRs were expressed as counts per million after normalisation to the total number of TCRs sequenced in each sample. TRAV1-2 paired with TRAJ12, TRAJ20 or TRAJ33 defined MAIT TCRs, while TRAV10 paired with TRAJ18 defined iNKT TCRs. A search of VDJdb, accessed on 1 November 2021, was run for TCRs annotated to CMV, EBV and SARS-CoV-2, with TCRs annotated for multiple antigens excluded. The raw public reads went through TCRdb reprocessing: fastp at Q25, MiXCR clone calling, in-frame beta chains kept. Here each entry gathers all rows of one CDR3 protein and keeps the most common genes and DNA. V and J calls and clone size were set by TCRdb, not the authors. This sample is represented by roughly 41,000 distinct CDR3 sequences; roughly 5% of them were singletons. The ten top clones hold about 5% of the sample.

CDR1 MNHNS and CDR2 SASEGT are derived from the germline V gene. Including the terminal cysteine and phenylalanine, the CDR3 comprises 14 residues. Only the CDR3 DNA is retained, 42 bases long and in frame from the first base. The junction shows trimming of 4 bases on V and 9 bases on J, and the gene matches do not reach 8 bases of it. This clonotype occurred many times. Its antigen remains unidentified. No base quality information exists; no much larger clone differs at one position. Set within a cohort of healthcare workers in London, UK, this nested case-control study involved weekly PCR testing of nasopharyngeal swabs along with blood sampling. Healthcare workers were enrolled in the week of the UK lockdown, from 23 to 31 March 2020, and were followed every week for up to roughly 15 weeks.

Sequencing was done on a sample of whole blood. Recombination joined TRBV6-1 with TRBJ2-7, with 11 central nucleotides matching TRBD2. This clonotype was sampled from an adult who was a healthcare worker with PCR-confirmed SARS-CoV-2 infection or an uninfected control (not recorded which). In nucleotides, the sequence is TGTGCCAGCAGTGTTCGGCTAGCGGGAGGCGCGCAGTACTTC. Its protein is CASSVRLAGGAQYF.